This is a list of T cell receptor beta chains from one sample in a study of PD-1 blockade in classical Hodgkin lymphoma. Repertoires were generated with immunoSEQ multiplex PCR, while TCRdb's copy carries only in-frame clones and drops some. In the table there are about 86,000 clones, about 91% of which are singletons. The sample in question was peripheral blood mononuclear cells (PBMCs), obtained before the second cycle of nivolumab. These receptors were collected from a human donor with classical Hodgkin lymphoma. Both conserved end residues are part of each CDR3. A D gene is named only where the DNA matches it firmly. For some rows the clone size is stated as once, few or many, or as a class when expanded; others skip it.

d_call,clone_size,v_call,j_call,cdr3_aa,cdr3_nt
NA,NA,TRBV5-4,TRBJ1-1,CASSYGRGMNTEAFF,TGTGCCAGCAGCTATGGACGGGGAATGAACACTGAAGCTTTCTTT
NA,once,TRBV21-1,TRBJ2-7,CASSKPERDSYEQYF,TGTGCCAGCAGCAAACCAGAGCGGGACTCCTACGAGCAGTACTTC
TRBD2,once,TRBV7-6,TRBJ2-1,CASSLRPQREGPLVDEQFF,TGTGCCAGCAGCCTGAGACCCCAGCGGGAGGGCCCCTTGGTCGATGAGCAGTTCTTC
NA,NA,TRBV6-6,TRBJ1-1,CASQSSKKNTEAFF,TGTGCCAGCCAGTCTTCGAAGAAGAACACTGAAGCTTTCTTT
TRBD1,NA,TRBV19,TRBJ1-4,CASSTGQGATNEKLFF,TGTGCCAGTAGTACGGGACAGGGCGCAACTAATGAAAAACTGTTTTTT
TRBD2,once,TRBV7-6,TRBJ2-1,CASSLIVLAVDEQFF,TGTGCCAGCAGCTTAATTGTACTAGCGGTTGATGAGCAGTTCTTC
NA,NA,TRBV7-2,TRBJ2-7,CASSPRASIYEQYF,TGTGCCAGCAGCCCCCGGGCTAGTATATACGAGCAGTACTTC
NA,NA,TRBV5-1,TRBJ2-7,CASSPPEGEQYF,TGCGCCAGCAGCCCTCCAGAGGGCGAGCAGTACTTC
NA,once,TRBV5-6,TRBJ1-2,CASSLGFGLANYGYTF,TGTGCCAGCAGCTTGGGGTTTGGGTTAGCTAACTATGGCTACACCTTC
NA,NA,TRBV7-2,TRBJ1-1,CASSLARGEAFF,TGTGCCAGCAGCTTAGCCCGGGGTGAAGCTTTCTTT
NA,NA,TRBV6-1,TRBJ2-5,CASSEGLDRFETQYF,TGTGCCAGCAGTGAAGGCTTGGACCGATTCGAGACCCAGTACTTC
NA,NA,TRBV7-9,TRBJ1-4,CASSAEFTTNEKLFF,TGTGCCAGTTCGGCAGAATTTACAACTAATGAAAAACTGTTTTTT
TRBD2,NA,TRBV5-1,TRBJ2-7,CASSFGLAGVKNPYEQYF,TGCGCCAGCAGCTTCGGACTAGCGGGAGTGAAAAATCCCTACGAGCAGTACTTC
NA,NA,TRBV5-4,TRBJ2-1,CASSRLVVNEQFF,TGTGCCAGCAGCCGACTAGTGGTCAATGAGCAGTTCTTC
TRBD2,NA,TRBV5-5,TRBJ2-1,CASSTRTSLNEQFF,TGTGCCAGCAGCACAAGGACTAGCCTCAATGAGCAGTTCTTC
TRBD2,NA,TRBV27,TRBJ2-1,CASSVSGASGSYEQFF,TGTGCCAGCAGTGTCTCTGGGGCTAGCGGGAGCTATGAGCAGTTCTTC
TRBD1,NA,TRBV27,TRBJ2-1,CASSLLRTGDHNEQFF,TGTGCCAGCAGTTTACTTAGGACAGGGGACCACAATGAGCAGTTCTTC
NA,few,TRBV5-1,TRBJ1-1,CASSFPGNTEAFF,TGCGCCAGCAGCTTCCCGGGCAACACTGAAGCTTTCTTT
NA,NA,TRBV10-3,TRBJ2-3,CAISDLSTDTQYF,TGTGCCATCAGTGACCTCAGCACAGATACGCAGTATTTT
NA,NA,TRBV6-6,TRBJ2-7,CASSYSKQRNTYEQYF,TGTGCCAGCAGTTACTCGAAACAGCGGAATACCTACGAGCAGTACTTC
NA,NA,TRBV5-4,TRBJ2-1,CASSLGGGQSSYNEQFF,TGTGCCAGCAGCTTGGGGGGGGGACAGAGCTCCTACAATGAGCAGTTCTTC
NA,NA,TRBV5-8,TRBJ1-3,CASSRAFSGNTIYF,TGTGCCAGCAGCAGGGCCTTCTCTGGAAACACCATATATTTT
NA,NA,TRBV19,TRBJ2-2,CASTPGQNTGELFF,TGTGCCAGTACCCCGGGACAAAACACCGGGGAGCTGTTTTTT
NA,NA,TRBV4-1,TRBJ2-6,CASSQTGGSSGANVLTF,TGCGCCAGCAGCCAAACTGGGGGGAGCTCTGGGGCCAACGTCCTGACTTTC
NA,NA,TRBV4-2,TRBJ2-2,CASSPILGQAGELFF,TGTGCCAGCAGCCCCATACTGGGACAAGCCGGGGAGCTGTTTTTT
NA,NA,TRBV28,TRBJ1-2,CASSLLDLGSNYGYTF,TGTGCCAGCAGTTTACTTGACCTCGGCTCTAACTATGGCTACACCTTC
NA,NA,TRBV27,TRBJ2-7,CASSFSNGEQYF,TGTGCCAGCAGTTTTTCAAATGGCGAGCAGTACTTC
NA,NA,TRBV7-2,TRBJ1-6,CASSLVRDYNSPLHF,TGTGCCAGCAGCTTAGTCCGGGACTATAATTCACCCCTCCACTTT
TRBD1,NA,TRBV27,TRBJ2-7,CASSLGFPGTGGYEQYF,TGTGCCAGCAGTTTAGGGTTCCCCGGGACAGGGGGCTACGAGCAGTACTTC
NA,NA,TRBV29-1,TRBJ1-2,CSAWDTTDRNGYTF,TGCAGCGCATGGGACACTACGGACCGAAATGGCTACACCTTC
TRBD1,NA,TRBV10-3,TRBJ1-2,CAISGLKQDRGRYGYTF,TGTGCCATCAGTGGGCTGAAACAGGACAGGGGGAGATATGGCTACACCTTC
NA,NA,TRBV2,TRBJ2-1,CASEGSKNNEQFF,TGTGCCAGCGAGGGGTCAAAAAACAATGAGCAGTTCTTC
NA,NA,TRBV12-1,TRBJ2-7,CASSPTGLAGGPLDEQYF,TGTGCCAGCAGCCCAACGGGACTAGCGGGAGGCCCGCTGGACGAGCAGTACTTC
NA,NA,TRBV28,TRBJ1-1,CASSGSRSLNTEAFF,TGTGCCAGCAGTGGAAGTAGGAGCCTGAACACTGAAGCTTTCTTT
NA,NA,TRBV7-9,TRBJ2-5,CASSRGETQYF,TGTGCCAGCAGCCGGGGAGAGACCCAGTACTTC
TRBD1,NA,TRBV28,TRBJ1-5,CAVSGQGHNQPQHF,TGTGCCGTATCAGGACAGGGGCACAATCAGCCCCAGCATTTT
NA,NA,TRBV5-4,TRBJ2-3,CASSPMWGSTDTQYF,TGTGCCAGCAGCCCCATGTGGGGAAGCACAGATACGCAGTATTTT
NA,NA,TRBV6-5,TRBJ2-1,CASKVSGRSYNEQFF,TGTGCCAGCAAGGTCAGCGGACGCTCCTACAATGAGCAGTTCTTC
TRBD2,NA,TRBV10-3,TRBJ2-2,CAISERASGGPLVTGELFF,TGTGCCATCAGTGAGCGGGCTAGCGGGGGCCCTCTCGTCACCGGGGAGCTGTTTTTT
NA,NA,TRBV27,TRBJ2-5,CASSLTALVQETQYF,TGTGCCAGCAGTCTGACTGCTCTAGTTCAAGAGACCCAGTACTTC
TRBD1,NA,TRBV29-1,TRBJ2-1,CSVEETQGEFF,TGCAGCGTTGAAGAGACACAGGGGGAGTTCTTC
TRBD2,NA,TRBV11-2,TRBJ2-1,CASSLTPAGGYNEQFF,TGTGCCAGCAGCCTCACCCCAGCGGGAGGGTACAATGAGCAGTTCTTC
TRBD2,NA,TRBV11-3,TRBJ2-1,CASSFTAGGSYNEQFF,TGTGCCAGCAGCTTTACTGCGGGGGGCTCCTACAATGAGCAGTTCTTC
NA,NA,TRBV28,TRBJ2-7,CASSPRHRSYEQYF,TGTGCCAGCAGTCCCCGACACCGCTCCTACGAGCAGTACTTC
NA,NA,TRBV28,TRBJ2-7,CASRPGPRHYEQYF,TGTGCCAGCAGACCAGGACCGAGACACTACGAGCAGTACTTC
TRBD1,NA,TRBV29-1,TRBJ2-7,CSVAPGQGREQYF,TGCAGCGTTGCCCCGGGACAGGGGCGCGAGCAGTACTTC
NA,NA,TRBV7-6,TRBJ2-3,CASSLFTDTQYF,TGTGCCAGCAGCTTATTTACAGATACGCAGTATTTT
NA,NA,TRBV14,TRBJ2-1,CASSQVYGAEQFF,TGTGCCAGCAGCCAAGTGTACGGAGCTGAGCAGTTCTTC
NA,NA,TRBV6-5,TRBJ2-3,CASRRAGTDTQYF,TGTGCCAGCAGAAGGGCCGGGACAGATACGCAGTATTTT
NA,NA,TRBV29-1,TRBJ2-7,CSVEAGFNEQYF,TGCAGCGTTGAAGCCGGGTTTAACGAGCAGTACTTC
NA,NA,TRBV10-3,TRBJ1-5,CAIGEVPQPQHF,TGTGCCATCGGGGAGGTCCCCCAGCCCCAGCATTTT
NA,NA,TRBV7-9,TRBJ1-3,CASSLAGNTIYF,TGTGCCAGCAGCTTAGCTGGAAACACCATATATTTT
NA,NA,TRBV28,TRBJ1-1,CASSLRQMNTEAFF,TGTGCCAGCAGTTTGAGGCAGATGAACACTGAAGCTTTCTTT
TRBD2,NA,TRBV5-1,TRBJ2-3,CASRNLAGGYVDTQYF,TGCGCCAGCAGGAATTTAGCGGGGGGGTATGTAGATACGCAGTATTTT
TRBD2,NA,TRBV27,TRBJ2-3,CASSFLAGATDTQYF,TGTGCCAGCAGTTTTCTAGCGGGGGCCACAGATACGCAGTATTTT
TRBD2,NA,TRBV5-4,TRBJ2-1,CASSSSGQSSYNEQFF,TGTGCCAGCAGCTCTAGCGGCCAGAGCTCCTACAATGAGCAGTTCTTC
NA,NA,TRBV6-5,TRBJ1-6,CASSYSRSSYNSPLHF,TGTGCCAGCAGTTACTCGAGAAGCTCCTATAATTCACCCCTCCACTTT
NA,NA,TRBV7-9,TRBJ2-3,CASSLAGEYTQYF,TGTGCCAGCAGCTTAGCGGGGGAATATACGCAGTATTTT
TRBD2,once,TRBV27,TRBJ2-1,CASSLAGVDYNEQFF,TGTGCCAGCTCATTAGCGGGGGTCGACTACAATGAGCAGTTCTTC
TRBD2,NA,TRBV27,TRBJ2-3,CASSREREWRDTQYF,TGTGCCAGCAGTAGGGAGCGGGAGTGGAGAGATACGCAGTATTTT